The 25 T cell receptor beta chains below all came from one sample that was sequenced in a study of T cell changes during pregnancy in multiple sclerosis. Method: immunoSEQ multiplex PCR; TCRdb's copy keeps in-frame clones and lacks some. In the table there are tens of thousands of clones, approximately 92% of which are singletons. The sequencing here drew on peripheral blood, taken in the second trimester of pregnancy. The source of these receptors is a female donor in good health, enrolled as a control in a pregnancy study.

CDR3 bases: TGCGCCAGCAGCCAATTGGGACTAGCGAACAATGAGCAGTTCTTC. It encodes CASSQLGLANNEQFF. The J gene is TRBJ2-1, the V gene TRBV4-1; 10 positions match TRBD2. Germline loops: CDR1 MGHRA, CDR2 YSYEKL. CDR3 length: 15 residues. After removal of 2 bases from V and 5 bases from J, the junction contained 3 bases not matched to a gene.

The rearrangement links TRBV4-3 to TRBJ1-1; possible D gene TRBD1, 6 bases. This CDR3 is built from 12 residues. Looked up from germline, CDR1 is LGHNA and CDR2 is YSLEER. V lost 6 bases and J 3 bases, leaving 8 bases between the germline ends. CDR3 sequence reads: CASRGTYTEAFF. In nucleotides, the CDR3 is TGCGCCAGCAGAGGGACATACACTGAAGCTTTCTTT.

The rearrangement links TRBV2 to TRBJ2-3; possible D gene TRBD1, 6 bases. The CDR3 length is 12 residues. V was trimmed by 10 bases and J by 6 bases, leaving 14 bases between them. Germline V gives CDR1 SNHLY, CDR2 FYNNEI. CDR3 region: CATPTGPDTQYF. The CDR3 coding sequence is TGTGCCACCCCGACAGGCCCGGATACGCAGTATTTT.

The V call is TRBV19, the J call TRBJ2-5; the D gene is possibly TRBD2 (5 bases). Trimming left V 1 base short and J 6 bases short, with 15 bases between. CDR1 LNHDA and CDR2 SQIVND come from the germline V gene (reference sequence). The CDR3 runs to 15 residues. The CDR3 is CASSIGGEGPKTQYF. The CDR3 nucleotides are TGTGCCAGTAGTATAGGAGGAGAGGGCCCGAAGACCCAGTACTTC. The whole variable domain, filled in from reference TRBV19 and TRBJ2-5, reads DGGITQSPKYLFRKEGQNVTLSCEQNLNHDAMYWYRQDPGQGLRLIYYSQIVNDFQKGDIAEGYSVSREKKESFPLTVTSAQKNPTAFYLCASSIGGEGPKTQYFGPGTRLLVL.

CDR3 in DNA: TGTGCCAGCAGCCAAACCGACTTCACAGATACGCAGTATTTT. As protein: CASSQTDFTDTQYF. V and J are TRBV4-2 and TRBJ2-3; D is unresolved. This CDR3 has 14 amino acids. CDR1 is LGHNA and CDR2 is YNFKEQ in the germline V gene. Between the trimmed V and J ends, which lost 2 bases and 2 bases, there was a span of 8 bases.

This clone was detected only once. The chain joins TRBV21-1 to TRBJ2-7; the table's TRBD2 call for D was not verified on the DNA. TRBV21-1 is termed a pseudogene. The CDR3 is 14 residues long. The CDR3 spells CASSSLAGPYEQYF. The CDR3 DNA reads TGTGCCAGCAGCTCCTTAGCGGGCCCCTACGAGCAGTACTTC.

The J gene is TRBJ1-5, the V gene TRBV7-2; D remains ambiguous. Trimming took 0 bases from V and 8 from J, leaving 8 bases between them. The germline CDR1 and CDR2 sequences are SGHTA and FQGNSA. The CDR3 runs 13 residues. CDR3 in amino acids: CASSLASAEPQHF. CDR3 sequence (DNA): TGTGCCAGCAGCTTAGCGTCCGCGGAGCCCCAGCATTTT.

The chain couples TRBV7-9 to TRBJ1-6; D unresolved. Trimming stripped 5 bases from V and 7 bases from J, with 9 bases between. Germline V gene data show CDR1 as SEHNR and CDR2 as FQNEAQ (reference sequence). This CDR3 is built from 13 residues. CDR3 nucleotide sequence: TGTGCCAGCAGCCCTGGGCCCAATTCACCCCTCCACTTT. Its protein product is CASSPGPNSPLHF.

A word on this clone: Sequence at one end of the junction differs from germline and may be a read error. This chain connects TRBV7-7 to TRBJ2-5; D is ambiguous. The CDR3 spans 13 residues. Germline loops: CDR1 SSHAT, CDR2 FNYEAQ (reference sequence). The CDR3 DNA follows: TGTGCTAGCAGCTTTGAGTACCAAGAGACCCAGTACTTC. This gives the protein CASSFEYQETQYF.

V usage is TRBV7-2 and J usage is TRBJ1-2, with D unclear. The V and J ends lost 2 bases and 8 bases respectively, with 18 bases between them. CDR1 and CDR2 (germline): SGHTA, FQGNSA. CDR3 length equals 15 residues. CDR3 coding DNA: TGTGCCAGCAGCTTATTTAGTGAAGTCTCTCTCGGCTACACCTTC. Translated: CASSLFSEVSLGYTF.

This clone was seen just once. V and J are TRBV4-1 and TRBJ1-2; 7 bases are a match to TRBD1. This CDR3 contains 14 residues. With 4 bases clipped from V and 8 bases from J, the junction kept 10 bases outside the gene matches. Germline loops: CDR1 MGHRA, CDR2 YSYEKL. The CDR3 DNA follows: TGCGCCAGCAGCCGAGAGGACAGGTCCCTCGGCTACACCTTC. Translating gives CASSREDRSLGYTF.

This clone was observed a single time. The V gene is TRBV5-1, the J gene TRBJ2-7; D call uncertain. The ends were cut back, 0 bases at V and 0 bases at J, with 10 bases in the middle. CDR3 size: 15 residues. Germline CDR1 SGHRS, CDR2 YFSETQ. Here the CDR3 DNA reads TGCGCCAGCAGCTTGGAAAGCTACAGCTCCTACGAGCAGTACTTC. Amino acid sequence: CASSLESYSSYEQYF.

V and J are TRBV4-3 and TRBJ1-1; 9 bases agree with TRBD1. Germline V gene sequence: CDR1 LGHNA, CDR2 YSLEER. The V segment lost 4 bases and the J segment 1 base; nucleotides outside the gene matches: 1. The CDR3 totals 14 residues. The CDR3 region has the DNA TGCGCCAGCAGCCTGGGACAGGGGAACACTGAAGCTTTCTTT. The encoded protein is CASSLGQGNTEAFF.

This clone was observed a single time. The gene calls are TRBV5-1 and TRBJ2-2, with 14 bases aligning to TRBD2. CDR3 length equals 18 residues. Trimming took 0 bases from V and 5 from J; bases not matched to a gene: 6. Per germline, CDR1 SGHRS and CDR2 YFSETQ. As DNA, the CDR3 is TGCGCCAGCAGCTTGGGACTAGCGGGGGGGACCCGGACCGGGGAGCTGTTTTTT. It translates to CASSLGLAGGTRTGELFF.

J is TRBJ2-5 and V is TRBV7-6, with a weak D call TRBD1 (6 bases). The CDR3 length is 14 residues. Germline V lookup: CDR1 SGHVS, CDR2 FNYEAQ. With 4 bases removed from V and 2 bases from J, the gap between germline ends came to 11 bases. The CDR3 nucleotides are TGTGCCAGCAGCTCCCGGGACATACAAGAGACCCAGTACTTC. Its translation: CASSSRDIQETQYF.

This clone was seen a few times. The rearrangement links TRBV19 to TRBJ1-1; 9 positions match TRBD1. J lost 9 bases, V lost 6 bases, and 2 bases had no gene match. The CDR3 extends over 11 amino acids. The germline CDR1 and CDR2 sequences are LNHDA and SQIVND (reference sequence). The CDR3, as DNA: TGTGCCAGTAGAGGGACAGGGAAAGCTTTCTTT. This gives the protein CASRGTGKAFF.

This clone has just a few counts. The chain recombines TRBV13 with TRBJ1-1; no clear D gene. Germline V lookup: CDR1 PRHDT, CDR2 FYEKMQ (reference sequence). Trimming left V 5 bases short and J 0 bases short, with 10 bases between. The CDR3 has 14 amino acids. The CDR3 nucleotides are TGTGCCAGCAGCCGCGGCGAGATGAACACTGAAGCTTTCTTT. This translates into CASSRGEMNTEAFF. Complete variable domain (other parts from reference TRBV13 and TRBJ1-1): AAGVIQSPRHLIKEKRETATLKCYPIPRHDTVYWYQQGPGQDPQFLISFYEKMQSDKGSIPDRFSAQQFSDYHSELNMSSLELGDSALYFCASSRGEMNTEAFFGQGTRLTVV.

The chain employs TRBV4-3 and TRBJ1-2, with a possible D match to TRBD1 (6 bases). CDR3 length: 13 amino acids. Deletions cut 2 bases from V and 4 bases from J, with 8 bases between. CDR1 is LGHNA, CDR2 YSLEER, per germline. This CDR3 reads CASSQLQGYGYTF. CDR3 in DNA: TGCGCCAGCAGCCAACTACAGGGCTATGGCTACACCTTC.

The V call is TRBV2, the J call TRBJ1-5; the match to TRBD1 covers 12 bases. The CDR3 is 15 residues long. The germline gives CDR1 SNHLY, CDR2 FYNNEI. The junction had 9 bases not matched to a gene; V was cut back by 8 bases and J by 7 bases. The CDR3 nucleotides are TGTGCCAGCGGGTGGGACAGGGGGCTAAAACAGCCCCAGCATTTT. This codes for CASGWDRGLKQPQHF.

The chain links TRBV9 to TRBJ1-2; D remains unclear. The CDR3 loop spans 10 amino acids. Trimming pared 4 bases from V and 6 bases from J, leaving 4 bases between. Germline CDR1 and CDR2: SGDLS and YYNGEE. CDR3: CASSRNGYTF. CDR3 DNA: TGTGCCAGCAGCCGTAATGGCTACACCTTC.

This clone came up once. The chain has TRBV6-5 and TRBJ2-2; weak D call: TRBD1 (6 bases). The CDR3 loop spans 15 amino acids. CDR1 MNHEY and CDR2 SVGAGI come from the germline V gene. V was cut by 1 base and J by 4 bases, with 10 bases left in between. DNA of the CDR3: TGTGCCAGCAGTTACTACAGGGTCGCCACCGGGGAGCTGTTTTTT. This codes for CASSYYRVATGELFF.

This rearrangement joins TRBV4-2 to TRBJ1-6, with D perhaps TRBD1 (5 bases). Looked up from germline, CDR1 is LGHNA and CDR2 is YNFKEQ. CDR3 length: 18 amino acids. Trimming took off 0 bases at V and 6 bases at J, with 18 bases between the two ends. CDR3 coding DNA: TGTGCCAGCAGCCAAGACCCCCCTCGGGGGGACCTTAATTCACCCCTCCACTTT. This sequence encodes CASSQDPPRGDLNSPLHF.

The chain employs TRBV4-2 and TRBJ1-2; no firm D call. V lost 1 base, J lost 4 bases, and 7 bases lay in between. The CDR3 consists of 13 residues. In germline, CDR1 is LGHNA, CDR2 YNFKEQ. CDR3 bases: TGTGCCAGCAGCCAAGGAGGAATCTATGGCTACACCTTC. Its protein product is CASSQGGIYGYTF.

As DNA, the CDR3 is TGTGCCAGCAGTTTACTCATACCGGGACAGGCGAACACTGAAGCTTTCTTT. Protein sequence: CASSLLIPGQANTEAFF. The V and J genes are TRBV28 and TRBJ1-1; 8 nucleotides match TRBD1. There are 17 residues in the CDR3. Trimming removed 2 bases from V and 1 base from J; junction bases left unmatched: 9. The germline CDR1 and CDR2 sequences are MDHEN and SYDVKM.

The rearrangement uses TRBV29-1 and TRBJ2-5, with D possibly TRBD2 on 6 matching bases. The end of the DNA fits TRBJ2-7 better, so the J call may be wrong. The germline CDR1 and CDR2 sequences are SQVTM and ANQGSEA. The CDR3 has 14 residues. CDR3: CSAKDGGTPYEQYF. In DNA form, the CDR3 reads TGCAGCGCCAAGGATGGGGGGACCCCGTACGAGCAGTACTTC.